The rows below give T cell receptor beta chains drawn from one sample of a study of response to subunit inactivated influenza vaccine. TCRdb re-called the RT-PCR reads through MiXCR, storing one row per CDR3 protein. The profile covers under 950,000 distinct CDR3 sequences, with about 20% appearing a single time and roughly 10% taken by the ten largest. The sample was PBMCs from blood, taken 5 days after vaccination. The receptors come from a man between 50 and 59 years old who received an inactivated influenza vaccine. Both conserved end residues are part of each CDR3. A D gene is named only where the DNA matches it firmly. Clone size is not always given. Where it is, it says once, few, many or a class for expanded clones.

clone size: .
J gene: TRBJ2-2
V gene: TRBV20-1
D gene: TRBD2
CDR3 protein: CSARTSGRAVTGELFF
CDR3 DNA: TGCAGTGCTAGGACTAGCGGGAGGGCCGTAACCGGGGAGCTGTTTTTT

clone size: few
J gene: TRBJ2-1
V gene: TRBV2
D gene: .
CDR3 protein: CASSVRRQGPNEQFF
CDR3 DNA: TGTGCCAGCAGTGTACGTCGGCAGGGCCCAAATGAGCAGTTCTTC

clone size: .
J gene: TRBJ2-7
V gene: TRBV5-6
D gene: TRBD1
CDR3 protein: CASSLAGTAEYF
CDR3 DNA: TGTGCCAGCAGCTTGGCCGGGACAGCGGAGTACTTC

clone size: .
J gene: TRBJ1-2
V gene: TRBV12-3/TRBV12-4
D gene: .
CDR3 protein: CASNLGSNYGYTF
CDR3 DNA: TGTGCCAGCAATCTTGGGTCCAACTATGGCTACACCTTC

clone size: few
J gene: TRBJ1-1
V gene: TRBV7-9
D gene: .
CDR3 protein: CASSLAGGAVEAFF
CDR3 DNA: TGTGCCAGCAGCTTAGCTGGCGGGGCGGTTGAAGCTTTCTTT

clone size: .
J gene: TRBJ1-1
V gene: TRBV10-3
D gene: .
CDR3 protein: CAISRRGLGTEAFF
CDR3 DNA: TGTGCCATCAGCCGCCGGGGTCTCGGCACTGAAGCTTTCTTT

clone size: .
J gene: TRBJ2-7
V gene: TRBV7-2
D gene: .
CDR3 protein: CASSLVPPGAHYEQYF
CDR3 DNA: TGTGCCAGCAGCTTAGTCCCCCCGGGAGCACACTACGAGCAGTACTTC

clone size: .
J gene: TRBJ2-5
V gene: TRBV25-1
D gene: .
CDR3 protein: CASTTTTKSTQYF
CDR3 DNA: TGTGCCAGCACTACTACCACCAAGAGCACCCAGTACTTC

clone size: .
J gene: TRBJ2-1
V gene: TRBV24-1
D gene: TRBD2
CDR3 protein: CATSDYPTSGSLDEQFF
CDR3 DNA: TGTGCCACCAGCGATTATCCCACTAGCGGGAGTTTAGATGAGCAGTTCTTC

clone size: .
J gene: TRBJ1-5
V gene: TRBV19
D gene: .
CDR3 protein: CASSPEGRGNQPQHF
CDR3 DNA: TGTGCCAGTAGTCCCGAGGGCAGGGGCAATCAGCCCCAGCATTTT